This is a list of T cell receptor beta chains from one sample in a study of T cells in Graves' hyperthyroidism and ophthalmopathy. TCRdb re-called the multiplex PCR reads with MiXCR, one entry per CDR3 protein. The sample includes hundreds of thousands of distinct CDR3 sequences, about 14% of them seen just once. The sequencing sample was made of blood. Receptors originate from a woman between 18 and 30 years old with Graves' hyperthyroidism. CDR3s include the opening cysteine and the closing phenylalanine or tryptophan. A D gene is named only where the DNA matches it firmly. Not every row has a clone size; where given, it reads once, few, many or a size class.

DNA,CDR3,J,V,D,size
TGTGCCAGCAGTTTATCGGGACAGGGGGCAGATACGCAGTATTTT,CASSLSGQGADTQYF,TRBJ2-3,TRBV27,TRBD1,many
TGCGCCAGCAGCCAAGTCCGGGCTTTAACTGAAGCTTTCTTT,CASSQVRALTEAFF,TRBJ1-1,TRBV4-1,.,.
TGTGCCAGCAGTGTTGGACAGGCCCGTATTCAGTACTTC,CASSVGQARIQYF,TRBJ2-4,TRBV28,TRBD1,few
TGTGCCAGCAGAGGACTAGCGGGAGGGTCCCACAATGAGCAGTTCTTC,CASRGLAGGSHNEQFF,TRBJ2-1,TRBV11-2,TRBD2,many
TGTGCCAGCACCGACGCTGGTAATGAGCAGTTCTTC,CASTDAGNEQFF,TRBJ2-1,TRBV27,.,.
TGCAGTGCTAGGCCCCACAGGGGGAAAAATCAGCCCCAGCATTTT,CSARPHRGKNQPQHF,TRBJ1-5,TRBV20-1,TRBD1,many
TGTGCCAGCTCACCGGGCCAGGGGGATTCACCCCTCCACTTT,CASSPGQGDSPLHF,TRBJ1-6,TRBV18,TRBD1,.
TGTGCCAGCTCGGTTCCCCGACAGGGATGGCTAGAAGAGACCCAGTACTTC,CASSVPRQGWLEETQYF,TRBJ2-5,TRBV27,TRBD1,.
TGCAGTGCTAGAGGTTCTATTAGCGGGAAAGGGTACGAGCAGTACTTC,CSARGSISGKGYEQYF,TRBJ2-7,TRBV20-1,TRBD2,.
TGTGCCAGCAGGCCAACAGTCTCTGGGGCCAACGTCCTGACTTTC,CASRPTVSGANVLTF,TRBJ2-6,TRBV27,.,.
TGTGCCAGCAGCAGACCGGGACCCCCTCCTCACTACGAGCAGTACTTC,CASSRPGPPPHYEQYF,TRBJ2-7,TRBV7-9,.,few
TGTGCCAGCAGCCAAGGAGTAAGCGCAAGGGAGACCCAGTACTTC,CASSQGVSARETQYF,TRBJ2-5,TRBV12-3/TRBV12-4,.,.
TGTGCCAGCAGCTTAGTTTTGCGGACCAGCACCAGCTCCTACAATGAGCAGCTCTTC,CASSLVLRTSTSSYNEQLF,TRBJ2-1,TRBV7-2,.,few
TGCAGTGCCGCGCTACAGCCTGCCTACGAGCAGTACTTC,CSAALQPAYEQYF,TRBJ2-7,TRBV20-1,.,many
TGTGCCAGCAGCCCAGACGGGGGGAACTCCTATAATTCACCCCTCCACTTT,CASSPDGGNSYNSPLHF,TRBJ1-6,TRBV11-2,.,.
TGCGCCAGCAGCCCCGCAGGGCAGGCCGGTGGCTATGGCTACACCTTC,CASSPAGQAGGYGYTF,TRBJ1-2,TRBV9,.,.
TGTGCCAGTAGTATACCCTCGGGACAGAGTGGCTACACCTTC,CASSIPSGQSGYTF,TRBJ1-2,TRBV19,TRBD1,.
TGTGCCACCAGTGTCAGAGCGGCCACCGGGGAGCTGTTTTTT,CATSVRAATGELFF,TRBJ2-2,TRBV24-1,.,few
TGTGCCAGCAGCTTAGTGACTAGCGGGAGGCGGGAGCAGTTCTTC,CASSLVTSGRREQFF,TRBJ2-1,TRBV13,TRBD2,once
TGTGCCAGCAGTCAGCGGGAGGGCCCTCGAGAGACCCAGTACTTC,CASSQREGPRETQYF,TRBJ2-5,TRBV12-3/TRBV12-4,TRBD2,.
TGTGCCAGTACCATTTCTGGGGGCGGGTCGAACACTGAAGCTTTCTTT,CASTISGGGSNTEAFF,TRBJ1-1,TRBV19,.,.
TGTGCCAGCAGTGAAGAGGACGGGGTGAACACTGAAGCTTTCTTT,CASSEEDGVNTEAFF,TRBJ1-1,TRBV6-1,.,many
TGTGCCAGCAGTTTATCTGCGGGAGTAGGGACCCAGTACTTC,CASSLSAGVGTQYF,TRBJ2-5,TRBV12-3/TRBV12-4,TRBD2,many
TGTGCCAGCAGTTTGGTAAGCGCTGAAGCTTTCTTT,CASSLVSAEAFF,TRBJ1-1,TRBV5-5,.,many
TGTGCCAGCAGTGCCGGGACTAGCGGCCTTACCTACAATGAGCAGTTCTTC,CASSAGTSGLTYNEQFF,TRBJ2-1,TRBV6-1,TRBD2,many
TGTGCCAGCAGCCAAACCGGGACAGGGAATGAAAAACTGTTTTTT,CASSQTGTGNEKLFF,TRBJ1-4,TRBV3-1,TRBD1,few
TGTGCCTGGAGTGTAGGTCCTGTGAAGACCCAGTACTTC,CAWSVGPVKTQYF,TRBJ2-5,TRBV30,.,many
TGCGCCAGCAGCTTCGAGGGAAGCAATAATGAGCAGTTCTTC,CASSFEGSNNEQFF,TRBJ2-1,TRBV5-1,.,many
TGTGCCAGCAGCTTAGTGTATGGGGGTCAGGGCGATCATACGCAGTATTTT,CASSLVYGGQGDHTQYF,TRBJ2-3,TRBV7-2,.,many
TGTGCCAGCACCCCGGAGGGGATTAGCAATCAGCCCCAGCATTTT,CASTPEGISNQPQHF,TRBJ1-5,TRBV18,.,many
TGTGCCAGCAGCTTAGGCGCTACGAACAATGAGCAGTTCTTC,CASSLGATNNEQFF,TRBJ2-1,TRBV7-7,.,many
TGTGCCAGCAGCTTTTGGGATCAGGAGGCATCTAACTATGGCTACACCTTC,CASSFWDQEASNYGYTF,TRBJ1-2,TRBV11-2,.,many
TGTGCCAGCAGTCCATCCGACCTCCTTGGGACTGAAGCTTTCTTT,CASSPSDLLGTEAFF,TRBJ1-1,TRBV2,.,few
TGTGCCAGCTCGAAGGGAGGGGTTCAGCCCCAGCATTTT,CASSKGGVQPQHF,TRBJ1-5,TRBV18,.,many
TGTGCCAGCTCCCGAGGAGAAAGGCTGGCCAAAAACATTCAGTACTTC,CASSRGERLAKNIQYF,TRBJ2-4,TRBV18,.,many
TGTGCCAGCAGCCCCCTGACGGCCCGGAATCAGCCCCAGCATTTT,CASSPLTARNQPQHF,TRBJ1-5,TRBV7-8,.,many
TGTGCCAGCAGTTACAGGGGAACGGACTACGAGCAGTACTTC,CASSYRGTDYEQYF,TRBJ2-7,TRBV6-2/TRBV6-3,.,few
TGTGCCACCCTGATGGTGGGCAACACCGGGGAGCTGTTTTTT,CATLMVGNTGELFF,TRBJ2-2,TRBV6-1,.,.
TGTGCCAGCAGAGATCGGACAGGGCCGAACACTGAAGCTTTCTTT,CASRDRTGPNTEAFF,TRBJ1-1,TRBV2,TRBD1,many
TGTGCCAGCAGCTTACGGGCAGGGGGTCGGACAGATACGCAGTATTTT,CASSLRAGGRTDTQYF,TRBJ2-3,TRBV7-2,TRBD1,many
TGTGCCAGCAGCGGCGGGAGGTTACAGTTCTTC,CASSGGRLQFF,TRBJ2-1,TRBV3-1,TRBD2,many
TGCGCCAGCAGAGGCCAACAAACAGGGGGCGATGAGCAGTTCTTC,CASRGQQTGGDEQFF,TRBJ2-1,TRBV10-2,TRBD1,few
TGTGCCAGCAGTGATGAAGGGGCCCCGAACGAGCAGTACTTC,CASSDEGAPNEQYF,TRBJ2-7,TRBV25-1,.,.
TGTGCCAGCTCACCTCCCGGGACAGGGGCTTTCTTT,CASSPPGTGAFF,TRBJ1-1,TRBV18,TRBD1,.
TGTGCCAGCACCCTTGGGACTAGCGCCTACTACGAGCAGTACTTC,CASTLGTSAYYEQYF,TRBJ2-7,TRBV11-2,TRBD2,many
TGTGCCAGTACCCCTAGGGACACCCCGAACACTGAAGCTTTCTTT,CASTPRDTPNTEAFF,TRBJ1-1,TRBV19,.,few
TGTGCCAGCGAGGGGACTATAAGAGGGACCGGGGAGCTGTTTTTT,CASEGTIRGTGELFF,TRBJ2-2,TRBV2,TRBD2,few
TGTGCCAGCAGTTTCAAGAGACCCGACACCGGGGAGCTGTTTTTT,CASSFKRPDTGELFF,TRBJ2-2,TRBV27,.,.
TGCAGTGCAGTGGAGAAATACAATGAGCAGTTCTTC,CSAVEKYNEQFF,TRBJ2-1,TRBV20-1,.,many
TGTGCCAGCAGACCTCCTTTTAACTCCTACGAGCAGTACTTC,CASRPPFNSYEQYF,TRBJ2-7,TRBV6-1,.,.
TGTGCCAGCAGCCCAGCGATTGTAGTCACAGGGGCCTATGGCTACACCTTC,CASSPAIVVTGAYGYTF,TRBJ1-2,TRBV7-9,TRBD1,many